This T cell receptor (beta chain) was obtained from a study of chemoradiotherapy in HPV16-positive cancers. Sequencing was performed with immunoSEQ multiplex PCR; in TCRdb, only in-frame clones are kept and a portion is missing. Found here are approximately 12,000 clones, about 75% of them singletons; the top ten hold roughly 7%. The CDR3 has 13 residues. Deletions cut 2 bases from V and 0 bases from J, with 2 bases between. Germline V lookup: CDR1 WSHSY, CDR2 SAAADI. This TCR derives from a human donor with HPV-associated anogenital cancer. The genes are TRBV10-2 and TRBJ1-3, with no clear D. The biological material was taken from a patient who underwent chemoradiotherapy. The CDR3 loop reads CASSESSGNTIYF. The CDR3 DNA sequence: TGCGCCAGCAGTGAGAGCTCTGGAAACACCATATATTTT.